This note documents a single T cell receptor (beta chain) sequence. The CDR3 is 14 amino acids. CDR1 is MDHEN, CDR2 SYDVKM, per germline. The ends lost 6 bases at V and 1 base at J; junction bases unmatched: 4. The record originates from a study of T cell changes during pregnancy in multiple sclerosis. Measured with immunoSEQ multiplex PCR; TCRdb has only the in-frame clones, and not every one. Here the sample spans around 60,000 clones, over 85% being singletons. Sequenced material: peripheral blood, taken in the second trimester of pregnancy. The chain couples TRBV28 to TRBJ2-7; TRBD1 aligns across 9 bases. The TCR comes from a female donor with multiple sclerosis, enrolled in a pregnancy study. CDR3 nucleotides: TGTGCCAGCAGGAGACAGGGGGGATCCTACGAGCAGTACTTC. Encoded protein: CASRRQGGSYEQYF.